This T cell receptor beta chain appears in the sequencing data of a study of T cell repertoires in cytomegalovirus infection. Findings and caveats of the study: Carriers of CMV plus the relevant HLA were identified by cumulative public TCR beta family frequency.

CDR1 is SGHVS and CDR2 is FQNEAQ in the germline V gene. The CDR3 has 15 residues. V was pared by 4 bases and J by 2 bases, with 9 bases between. One entry per CDR3 protein, called by TCRdb with MiXCR from the reads. The table has a few hundred thousand distinct CDR3 sequences, 34% seen once. Details on this clonotype: Its antigen is undetermined.

The sequences come from cultured PBMCs, collected from culture after CMV antigen stimulation. This rearrangement joins TRBV7-8 to TRBJ2-6, with a tentative D call TRBD1 (6 bases). This clonotype was sampled from a human donor in good health (CMV status not recorded). Some clones in this sample may be carry-over from other donors' samples. The CDR3 protein is CASSSYRAGANVLTF. In DNA, the CDR3 is TGTGCCAGCAGCTCCTACAGGGCTGGGGCCAACGTCCTGACTTTC.